Below are 21 T cell receptor beta chains sequenced from a single sample in a study of cytomegalovirus exposure and HLA in healthy donors. It was with 60 Vbeta and 13 Jbeta primers that the PCR ran. Method: immunoSEQ multiplex PCR; TCRdb's copy keeps in-frame clones and lacks some. Of approximately 190,000 clones in the sample, 70% to 80% were seen once. The specimen sequenced was PBMCs. These receptor sequences come from a woman aged 25 to 39 in good health and CMV-seropositive.

This clone has only a few counts. The rearrangement links TRBV5-8 to TRBJ2-5; 11 bases match TRBD1. Losses at the gene ends were 0 bases for V and 5 bases for J; bases not matched to a gene: 9. The CDR3 runs to 17 residues. Germline loops: CDR1 SGHTS, CDR2 YDEGEE. The CDR3 bases are TGTGCCAGCAGCTTGGGGGACAGGGGGATGGCAGCGGAGACCCAGTACTTC. This codes for CASSLGDRGMAAETQYF.

The chain couples TRBV7-9 to TRBJ2-5, with 12 bases fitting TRBD1. CDR3 length equals 18 residues. The germline gives CDR1 SEHNR, CDR2 FQNEAQ (reference sequence). V shed 8 bases and J 2 bases; nucleotides not matched to a gene: 15. CDR3 residues: CASRLGRPGQGAQETQYF. The CDR3 DNA sequence: TGTGCCAGCCGACTCGGGAGGCCGGGACAGGGGGCTCAAGAGACCCAGTACTTC.

The rearrangement joins TRBV28 to TRBJ1-4, with 7 bases aligning to TRBD1. The CDR3 runs 14 residues. V gave up 6 bases and J gave up 4 bases; unmatched junction bases: 5. Germline values: CDR1 MDHEN, CDR2 SYDVKM. This CDR3 is CASRRGQGNEKLFF. CDR3 in DNA: TGTGCCAGCAGGAGGGGGCAGGGTAATGAAAAACTGTTTTTT.

The sample holds a few counts of this clone. The chain uses TRBV30 and TRBJ1-5, with no clear D. The germline CDR1 and CDR2 sequences are GTSNPN and SVGIG (reference sequence). The CDR3 is made up of 13 amino acids. Trimming removed 0 bases from V and 2 bases from J, with 5 bases in between. In DNA form, the CDR3 reads TGTGCCTGGAGTGTATATGGCAATCAGCCCCAGCATTTT. Protein product: CAWSVYGNQPQHF.

This clone came up a few times. V usage is TRBV4-3 and J usage is TRBJ1-1; 12 nucleotides line up with TRBD1. V was pared by 2 bases and J by 1 base, with 5 bases of the junction left unmatched. The CDR3 sequence is 17 residues long. The germline V gene encodes CDR1 LGHNA and CDR2 YSLEER. The CDR3 DNA is TGCGCCAGCAGCCAATTTGGGACAGGGGGCTGGAACACTGAAGCTTTCTTT. Its protein product is CASSQFGTGGWNTEAFF.

The rearrangement joins TRBV18 to TRBJ1-3, with a tentative D call TRBD1 (5 bases). The CDR3 sequence is 15 residues long. Deletions cut 2 bases from V and 0 bases from J, with 8 bases between. Germline V gene sequence: CDR1 KGHSH, CDR2 LQKENI. CDR3 protein: CASSPRGGSGNTIYF. DNA for the CDR3: TGTGCCAGCTCACCAAGGGGTGGCTCTGGAAACACCATATATTTT.

With regard to this clone: Other DNA variants within this sample encode the same CDR3. This chain links TRBV28 with TRBJ1-5, with D possibly being TRBD1 (5 bases). V lost 3 bases and J lost 4, with 13 bases in between. This CDR3 is 15 amino acids long. Looked up from germline, CDR1 is MDHEN and CDR2 is SYDVKM. The CDR3 nucleotides are TGTGCCAGCAGTTTCGGGGGGAACACTAATCAGCCCCAGCATTTT. It translates to CASSFGGNTNQPQHF.

The chain employs TRBV29-1 and TRBJ1-2; D is ambiguous. This CDR3 contains 12 residues. Germline CDR1 reads SQVTM; CDR2 reads ANQGSEA. Trimming shortened V by 4 bases and J by 1 base, and 7 bases separated the two germline ends. Here the CDR3 reads CSVVGGNYGYTF. CDR3 coding DNA: TGCAGCGTTGTGGGAGGTAACTATGGCTACACCTTC.

The J gene is TRBJ2-3, the V gene TRBV19, with D perhaps TRBD2 (5 bases). Looked up from germline, CDR1 is LNHDA and CDR2 is SQIVND (reference sequence). Trimming left V 3 bases short and J 5 bases short, with 12 bases between. This CDR3 region has 14 residues. CDR3 nucleotides: TGTGCCAGTAGTATCGGTCTAGCTAGAGATACGCAGTATTTT. Translated: CASSIGLARDTQYF.

A few counts support this clone. V and J are TRBV2 and TRBJ2-3, with D possibly being TRBD1 (6 bases). Germline lookup yields CDR1 SNHLY and CDR2 FYNNEI. Trimming took off 7 bases at V and 1 base at J, with 12 bases between the two ends. The CDR3 contains 14 residues. The CDR3 nucleotides read TGTGCCAGCAAAGTGTCAGGGGGCACAGATACGCAGTATTTT. This encodes CASKVSGGTDTQYF.

This clone has just a few counts. The chain employs TRBV5-1 and TRBJ2-3, with TRBD2 matching over 9 bases. V lost 0 bases, J lost 14 bases, and 10 bases stayed unmatched. The CDR3 runs to 14 residues. Per the germline V gene, CDR1 is SGHRS and CDR2 is YFSETQ. CDR3 amino acids: CASSLVAGASGVYF. CDR3 DNA sequence: TGCGCCAGCAGCTTGGTTGCGGGCGCTAGCGGGGTGTATTTT.

This rearrangement joins TRBV4-1 to TRBJ1-2, with D perhaps TRBD1 (5 bases). CDR3 length equals 17 residues. Per germline, CDR1 MGHRA and CDR2 YSYEKL. Trimming pared 0 bases from V and 0 bases from J, leaving 14 bases between. CDR3 sequence (DNA): TGCGCCAGCAGCCAAGAGGGGCAAGGTCTTTCTAACTATGGCTACACCTTC. It codes for CASSQEGQGLSNYGYTF.

This chain uses TRBV2 with TRBJ2-1, with no clear D. V shed 0 bases and J shed 5 bases, with 8 bases lying between them. The germline V gene has CDR1 SNHLY and CDR2 FYNNEI. This CDR3 spans 14 amino acids. CDR3 nucleotides: TGTGCCAGCAGTGAAGCAGCATCCAACAATGAGCAGTTCTTC. This encodes CASSEAASNNEQFF.

The CDR3 reads CASSLDGVAGGGEQYF. The DNA for the CDR3 is TGTGCCAGCAGCTTAGACGGGGTAGCGGGAGGTGGAGAGCAGTACTTC. This chain uses TRBV11-2 with TRBJ2-7, with TRBD2 matching over 10 bases. J was trimmed by 7 bases and V by 0 bases; bases with no gene match: 9. In germline, CDR1 is SGHAT, CDR2 FQNNGV. The CDR3 has 16 amino acids. Together with reference TRBV11-2 and TRBJ2-7, the CDR3 gives the full variable domain: EAGVAQSPRYKIIEKRQSVAFWCNPISGHATLYWYQQILGQGPKLLIQFQNNGVVDDSQLPKDRFSAERLKGVDSTLKIQPAKLEDSAVYLCASSLDGVAGGGEQYFGPGTRLTVT.

V gene TRBV7-3 combines with J gene TRBJ2-3; D possibly corresponds to TRBD1 (6 bases). CDR1 is SGHTA and CDR2 is FQGTGA in the germline V gene. The CDR3 has 15 residues. Between the trimmed V and J ends, which lost 5 bases and 2 bases, there was a span of 14 bases. CDR3 in DNA: TGTGCCAGCAGCCATACAGGGTTTTACACAGATACGCAGTATTTT. Translating gives CASSHTGFYTDTQYF. Drawing the rest from reference TRBV7-3 and TRBJ2-3, the complete variable domain is GAGVSQTPSNKVTEKGKYVELRCDPISGHTALYWYRQSLGQGPEFLIYFQGTGAADDSGLPNDRFFAVRPEGSVSTLKIQRTERGDSAVYLCASSHTGFYTDTQYFGPGTRLTVL.

The chain joins TRBV9 to TRBJ2-2; TRBD2 agrees at 7 bases. The CDR3 contains 15 residues. CDR1 and CDR2 (germline): SGDLS, YYNGEE. V gave up 0 bases and J gave up 1 base; unmatched junction bases: 0. The CDR3 spells CASSVGGGNTGELFF. CDR3 bases: TGTGCCAGCAGCGTAGGGGGGGGGAACACCGGGGAGCTGTTTTTT.

The CDR3 DNA follows: TGTGCCAGTAGTATGGGAGACATCTCCTACGAGCAGTACTTC. As protein: CASSMGDISYEQYF. V gene TRBV19 combines with J gene TRBJ2-7; maybe TRBD2 (5 bases). Germline CDR1 LNHDA, CDR2 SQIVND (reference sequence). The length of the CDR3 is 14 residues. Trimming removed 3 bases at V and 0 bases at J, with 9 bases between.

The chain has TRBV9 and TRBJ2-3, with a possible D match to TRBD2 (7 bases). Trimming took off 0 bases at V and 6 bases at J, with 14 bases between the two ends. CDR3 length equals 15 residues. CDR1 and CDR2 from the germline V gene are SGDLS and YYNGEE. The CDR3 here is CASSVGGGGSDTQYF. The CDR3 coding sequence is TGTGCCAGCAGCGTAGGAGGGGGGGGCTCGGATACGCAGTATTTT.

This chain links TRBV28 with TRBJ1-2; D is uncertain. Trimming removed 5 bases at V and 8 bases at J, with 9 bases between. The CDR3 is 11 residues long. Germline V gene data show CDR1 as MDHEN and CDR2 as SYDVKM. The CDR3 DNA reads TGTGCCAGCAGTGGACTGGGAGGCTACACCTTC. This encodes CASSGLGGYTF.

The chain has TRBV9 and TRBJ1-1, with D hard to call. Germline V gene sequence: CDR1 SGDLS, CDR2 YYNGEE. V lost 2 bases and J lost 7, with 15 bases in between. There are 14 residues in the CDR3. The CDR3 coding sequence is TGTGCCAGCAGCGTGTACCCGTACGGGGATGAAGCTTTCTTT. This sequence encodes CASSVYPYGDEAFF.

The chain has TRBV5-6 and TRBJ1-2; D call uncertain. Germline-derived CDR1 and CDR2 are SGHDT and YYEEEE. This CDR3 region has 15 residues. Trimming cost V 6 bases and J 5 bases, with 20 bases left between them. The CDR3 spells CASTSRVVYPYGYTF. DNA of the CDR3: TGTGCCAGCACCTCACGCGTCGTTTACCCTTATGGCTACACCTTC.